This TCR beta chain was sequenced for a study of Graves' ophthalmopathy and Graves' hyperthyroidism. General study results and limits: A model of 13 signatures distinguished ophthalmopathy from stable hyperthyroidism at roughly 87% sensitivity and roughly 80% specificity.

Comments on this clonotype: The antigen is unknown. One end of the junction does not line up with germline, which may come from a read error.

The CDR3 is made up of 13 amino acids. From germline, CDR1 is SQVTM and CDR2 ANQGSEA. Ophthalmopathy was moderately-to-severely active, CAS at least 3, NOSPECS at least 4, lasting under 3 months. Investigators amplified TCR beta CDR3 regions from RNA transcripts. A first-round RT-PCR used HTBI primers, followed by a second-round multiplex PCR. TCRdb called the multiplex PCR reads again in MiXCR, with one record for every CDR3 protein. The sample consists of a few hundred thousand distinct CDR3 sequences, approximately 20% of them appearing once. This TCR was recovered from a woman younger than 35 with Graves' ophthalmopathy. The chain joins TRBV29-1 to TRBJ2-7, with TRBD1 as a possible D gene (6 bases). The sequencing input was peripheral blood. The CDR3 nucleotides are TGCGGCGTTGAGGGGGAACAGGACTGCGAGCAGTACTTC. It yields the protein CGVEGEQDCEQYF.